The 2 T cell receptor beta chains reported below all come from one sample, sequenced in a study of blood T cell repertoires in COVID-19. Produced via immunoSEQ multiplex PCR; TCRdb's table is partial and in-frame only. The sample consists of 340,000 or so clones, 70% to 90% of them appearing once. The specimen was PBMCs or T cells enriched from blood (not recorded which). The receptors were sampled from a woman aged 40-49 years with acute COVID-19.

The genes are TRBV20-1 and TRBJ1-2; TRBD1 aligns across 9 bases. This CDR3 is built from 15 residues. Germline assignment: CDR1 DFQATT and CDR2 SNEGSKA (reference sequence). Unmatched junction bases numbered 13, after V lost 3 bases and J lost 8 bases. This CDR3 reads CSASDRGIPAGGYTF. CDR3 DNA sequence: TGCAGTGCTAGTGACAGGGGGATCCCTGCGGGCGGCTACACCTTC.

This clone was picked up a small number of times. This chain links TRBV7-8 with TRBJ2-7; no clear D. Germline V gene lookup returns CDR1 SGHVS and CDR2 FQNEAQ. V was pared by 2 bases and J by 0 bases, with 5 bases between. This CDR3 spans 13 amino acids. The CDR3 sequence is CASSLHVSYEQYF. The CDR3 region has the DNA TGTGCCAGCAGCTTACATGTCTCCTACGAGCAGTACTTC.